A single sample gave rise to the 26 T cell receptor beta chains below, sequenced in a study of regulatory T cells in long-lasting Graves disease (dated by TCRdb to the early 2020s). Preparation of the library involved multiplex PCR. Sequenced using an Illumina HiSeq 4000. iRepertoire HTBI primers and Arm-PCR amplification of CDR3 regions were used to construct TCR beta libraries. TCRdb cleaned the public reads at Q25 with fastp, built clones with MiXCR and kept in-frame beta chains. Identical CDR3 protein sequences are pooled into one entry, listed with their most common genes and DNA. In this sample the table shows more than 300,000 distinct CDR3 sequences, roughly 24% of which occur a single time. Clones ranked in the top ten supply approximately 28% of the sample. In light of the paper, this sample's time point label describes: persistent/refractory GD, antithyroid drugs over 5 years with positive TRAb. For both TCR sequencing and RNA sequencing, RNA was extracted from PBMCs in TRIzol.

The starting material was peripheral blood mononuclear cells (PBMCs), obtained when the disease was refractory, from a patient treated with antithyroid drugs. The receptors originated from a middle-aged woman with Graves disease. Donor details come from another sample of the same person, matched by shared clones.

This clonotype was seen repeatedly, ten times or more. The CDR3 nucleotides read TGCAGTGCTAGAGATTACTATAAGGGGACTGAAGCTTTCTTT. Protein product: CSARDYYKGTEAFF. This chain joins TRBV20-1 and TRBJ1-1; tentative D call: TRBD1 (5 bases). Trimming took off 0 bases at V and 5 bases at J, with 13 bases between the two ends. This CDR3 spans 14 amino acids. The germline V gene encodes CDR1 DFQATT and CDR2 SNEGSKA (reference sequence).

This clonotype occurred many times. The rearrangement links TRBV28 to TRBJ1-1, with D maybe TRBD1 (5 bases). The V end was cut by 3 bases, the J end by 0 bases, with 11 bases between. Germline V gives CDR1 MDHEN, CDR2 SYDVKM. The CDR3 length is 15 residues. CDR3 in DNA: TGTGCCAGCAGTTTTTCCGGGGGGATGAACACTGAAGCTTTCTTT. Translated, it gives CASSFSGGMNTEAFF. The full variable domain, with the rest looked up from reference TRBV28 and TRBJ1-1, is DVKVTQSSRYLVKRTGEKVFLECVQDMDHENMFWYRQDPGLGLRLIYFSYDVKMKEKGDIPEGYSVSREKKERFSLILESASTNQTSMYLCASSFSGGMNTEAFFGQGTRLTVV.

This clonotype was counted at least ten times. The chain couples TRBV28 to TRBJ1-6; no clear D. Germline values: CDR1 MDHEN, CDR2 SYDVKM. V was clipped by 7 bases and J by 6 bases, with 16 bases between them. The CDR3 spans 15 residues. CDR3 coding DNA: TGTGCCAGCACCTCCCCAGCGGAATTTAATTCACCCCTCCACTTT. This gives the protein CASTSPAEFNSPLHF.

This clonotype has more than one count but fewer than ten. V is TRBV10-3 and J is TRBJ2-3; D is perhaps TRBD2 (5 bases). Trimming left V 4 bases short and J 0 bases short, with 11 bases between. Germline V lookup: CDR1 ENHRY, CDR2 SYGVKD. CDR3 size: 15 residues. In DNA form, the CDR3 reads TGTGCCATCAGTGGCGGACTCACTAGCACAGATACGCAGTATTTT. Translated, it gives CAISGGLTSTDTQYF.

This clonotype was observed a handful of times. J is TRBJ1-4 and V is TRBV5-6; D uncertain. Trimming shortened V by 4 bases and J by 11 bases, and 21 bases separated the two germline ends. The CDR3 contains 15 residues. Germline assignment: CDR1 SGHDT and CDR2 YYEEEE. Here the CDR3 reads CASSNDQRGFGKLFF. CDR3 in DNA: TGTGCCAGCAGCAACGATCAAAGAGGTTTCGGGAAACTGTTTTTT.

This rearrangement joins TRBV3-1 to TRBJ2-1, with a possible D match to TRBD2 (5 bases). Germline V gives CDR1 LGHDT, CDR2 YNNKEL (reference sequence). The V end was cut by 0 bases, the J end by 6 bases, with 12 bases between. The CDR3 sequence is 15 residues long. This CDR3 reads CASSQEVGSSNEQFF. The DNA of the CDR3 is TGTGCCAGCAGCCAAGAAGTGGGGAGTTCCAATGAGCAGTTCTTC.

This clonotype was detected ten times or more. The V call is TRBV29-1, the J call TRBJ1-2, with 8 nucleotides matching TRBD1. The V and J ends lost 1 base and 6 bases, in that order; junction bases with no gene match: 7. This CDR3 spans 14 amino acids. The V gene's germline CDR1 is SQVTM and CDR2 ANQGSEA. CDR3 DNA sequence: TGCAGCGTTGAAGGTGCGGACAGGGTGGATGGCTACACCTTC. Amino acids: CSVEGADRVDGYTF.

This clonotype came up many times. The chain links TRBV6-2 or TRBV6-3 to TRBJ2-7; D is uncertain. This CDR3 is built from 15 residues. Germline lookup yields CDR1 MNHEY and CDR2 SVGEGT. V was pared by 1 base and J by 3 bases, with 13 bases between. The CDR3 nucleotides read TGTGCCAGCAGTTACTATGACTTAGATCGCTACGAGCAGTACTTC. It specifies CASSYYDLDRYEQYF.

The chain uses TRBV7-3 and TRBJ1-4; maybe TRBD1 (5 bases). The CDR3 spans 15 residues. CDR1 is SGHTA, CDR2 FQGTGA, per germline. V was shortened by 5 bases and J by 4 bases, with 14 bases between the two germline ends. CDR3 DNA: TGTGCCAGCAGCCCAGACAGTGAAGTTAATGAAAAACTGTTTTTT. It encodes CASSPDSEVNEKLFF.

This clonotype was seen at least ten times. V is TRBV7-2 and J is TRBJ2-7, with 11 bases fitting TRBD2. CDR1 and CDR2 from the germline V gene are SGHTA and FQGNSA. With V trimmed by 2 bases and J by 5 bases, 5 bases remained unmatched. The CDR3 has 15 residues. The CDR3 sequence: CASSLMTSGIHEQYF. In nucleotides, the CDR3 is TGTGCCAGCAGCTTAATGACTAGCGGGATCCACGAGCAGTACTTC.

This clonotype has a single count. The rearrangement uses TRBV28 and TRBJ2-7; D is possibly TRBD1 (8 bases). The CDR3 has 15 residues. V was clipped by 5 bases and J by 6 bases, with 20 bases between them. From germline, CDR1 is MDHEN and CDR2 SYDVKM. The CDR3 protein is CASSGGAGDRGEQYF. Here the CDR3 DNA reads TGTGCCAGCAGTGGAGGGGCGGGAGACAGGGGCGAGCAGTACTTC.

This clonotype has at least ten counts. The chain is built from TRBV28 and TRBJ2-7, with TRBD1 identical over 7 bases. The CDR3 runs 17 residues. Germline-derived CDR1 and CDR2 are MDHEN and SYDVKM. The V gene end was trimmed by 1 base and the J gene end by 3 bases; junction bases not matched to a gene: 12. Written as DNA, the CDR3 is TGTGCCAGCAGTTTATATCTTGGGGACAGCACCCACTACGAGCAGTACTTC. Translated: CASSLYLGDSTHYEQYF.

This clonotype was detected a few times. The chain has TRBV5-1 and TRBJ2-5; D is ambiguous. V was pared by 2 bases and J by 4 bases, with 15 bases between. Germline V lookup: CDR1 SGHRS, CDR2 YFSETQ. The CDR3 runs to 15 residues. This CDR3 is CASSFHASSGETQYF. DNA for the CDR3: TGCGCCAGCAGCTTCCACGCCAGCTCAGGAGAGACCCAGTACTTC.

This clonotype was detected many times. The chain carries TRBV5-1 and TRBJ1-4; unclear D gene. Germline V lookup: CDR1 SGHRS, CDR2 YFSETQ. CDR3 length equals 15 residues. Trimming removed 4 bases from V and 3 bases from J, with 13 bases in between. This CDR3 reads CASSPAGIANEKLFF. The CDR3 nucleotides are TGCGCCAGCAGCCCGGCCGGCATTGCTAATGAAAAACTGTTTTTT.

In this sample, this clonotype turned up many times. The gene calls are TRBV29-1 and TRBJ1-5, with 7 bases lining up with TRBD1. Germline assignment: CDR1 SQVTM and CDR2 ANQGSEA. V shed 6 bases and J 4 bases; nucleotides not matched to a gene: 6. CDR3 length: 13 residues. CDR3 sequence (DNA): TGCAGCGTCTCGGGACAGCCAAATCAGCCCCAGCATTTT. It codes for CSVSGQPNQPQHF.

This clonotype was seen a single time. V is TRBV12-3 or TRBV12-4 and J is TRBJ2-5; D tentatively reads TRBD1 or TRBD2 (5 bases each). The germline V and J ends were trimmed by 6 bases and 1 base, with 18 bases remaining between them. The CDR3 is made up of 16 amino acids. CDR3 in amino acids: CASSLRGFAFQETQYF. The CDR3 coding sequence is TGTGCCAGCAGCTTGAGGGGATTTGCGTTCCAAGAGACCCAGTACTTC.

There are a few counts of this clonotype. This chain links TRBV28 with TRBJ2-1, with D perhaps being TRBD1 or TRBD2 (5 bases each). This CDR3 comprises 15 residues. CDR1 and CDR2 from the germline V gene are MDHEN and SYDVKM. Between the trimmed V and J ends, which lost 6 bases and 3 bases, there was a span of 15 bases. The CDR3 DNA reads as TGTGCCAGCAGATTTGGGGGAGAGGGCTACAATGAGCAGTTCTTC. It codes for CASRFGGEGYNEQFF.

A remark on this clonotype: A much larger clone lies one base from this, so it may be a read error. Lacking the conserved final phenylalanine or tryptophan, this CDR3 likely reflects a read error. This chain links TRBV6-1 with TRBJ1-5; the D gene is possibly TRBD1 (5 bases). Germline V lookup: CDR1 MNHNS, CDR2 SASEGT. V lost 3 bases and J 6 bases, leaving 12 bases between the germline ends. The CDR3 is 14 amino acids. CDR3 protein: CASSDRVQGQPQHS. Written as DNA, the CDR3 is TGTGCCAGCAGTGACAGGGTGCAGGGTCAGCCCCAGCATTCT.

This clonotype was recorded many times. The chain joins TRBV9 to TRBJ2-5; D remains unclear. This CDR3 spans 13 amino acids. V lost 3 bases, J lost 2 bases, and 8 bases lay in between. Germline values: CDR1 SGDLS, CDR2 YYNGEE. In nucleotides, the CDR3 is TGTGCCAGCAGCGCGAGAACTCAAGAGACCCAGTACTTC. Translated: CASSARTQETQYF.

This clonotype appeared many times. The V gene is TRBV10-3, the J gene TRBJ1-2; tentative D call: TRBD1 (6 bases). V dropped 3 bases and J dropped 6 bases, with 11 bases sitting between them. This CDR3 contains 13 residues. Germline V gene data show CDR1 as ENHRY and CDR2 as SYGVKD. The CDR3 reads CAISEGTGHGYTF. CDR3 in DNA: TGTGCCATCAGTGAAGGAACAGGGCATGGCTACACCTTC.

Ten or more counts support this clonotype. The rearrangement links TRBV6-1 to TRBJ2-5; 9 bases align to TRBD2. Looked up from germline, CDR1 is MNHNS and CDR2 is SASEGT. V was clipped by 2 bases and J by 1 base; unmatched bases: 5. The CDR3 has 16 residues. CDR3 residues: CASSELRLAVQETQYF. In DNA form, the CDR3 reads TGTGCCAGCAGTGAATTAAGACTAGCGGTCCAAGAGACCCAGTACTTC.

J is TRBJ2-5 and V is TRBV5-1; 8 positions agree with TRBD1. The CDR3 contains 13 residues. With 4 bases clipped from V and 5 bases from J, the junction kept 4 bases outside the gene matches. Germline V lookup: CDR1 SGHRS, CDR2 YFSETQ. CDR3 nucleotides: TGCGCCAGCAGCATCTGGACAGGGGAGACCCAGTACTTC. Translating gives CASSIWTGETQYF.

This clonotype was seen more than once but under ten times. The chain combines TRBV28 with TRBJ1-5; D ambiguous. CDR1 and CDR2 from the germline V gene are MDHEN and SYDVKM. V was shortened by 4 bases and J by 5 bases, with 15 bases between the two germline ends. The CDR3 loop spans 15 amino acids. CDR3 residues: CASSSPTGSYQPQHF. The CDR3, as DNA: TGTGCCAGCAGTTCCCCTACCGGGAGCTATCAGCCCCAGCATTTT.

This clonotype was counted between two and nine times. The chain has TRBV5-1 and TRBJ1-6; 9 positions agree with TRBD1. Germline-derived CDR1 and CDR2 are SGHRS and YFSETQ. V lost 4 bases to trimming and J lost 5 bases; unmatched junction nucleotides: 7. CDR3 size: 16 residues. The CDR3 DNA reads as TGCGCCAGCAGCAGGGCCGGGACAGGGAATAATTCACCCCTCCACTTT. It yields the protein CASSRAGTGNNSPLHF.

In this sample, this clonotype turned up a few times. The chain recombines TRBV7-9 with TRBJ1-2; no clear D. CDR1 and CDR2 from the germline V gene are SEHNR and FQNEAQ (reference sequence). This CDR3 has 15 residues. The ends were cut back, 5 bases at V and 8 bases at J, with 21 bases in the middle. CDR3 residues: CASSQLKTDVSGYTF. The CDR3 nucleotides are TGTGCCAGCAGCCAATTAAAGACGGACGTAAGCGGCTACACCTTC.

This clonotype was recorded many times. The chain is built from TRBV7-9 and TRBJ1-4; no reliable D call. The germline V gene encodes CDR1 SEHNR and CDR2 FQNEAQ (reference sequence). The CDR3 is 11 amino acids. V was clipped by 6 bases and J by 6 bases, with 5 bases between them. CDR3 loop: CASSLDEKLFF. The DNA of the CDR3 is TGTGCCAGCAGTTTGGATGAAAAACTGTTTTTT.